The 29 T cell receptor beta chains given below trace back to one sample, sequenced in a study of blood T cell repertoires in COVID-19. Only in-frame clones appear in the TCRdb table, and some are missing; sequencing was by immunoSEQ multiplex PCR. The profile covers about 200,000 clones, with roughly 91% appearing a single time and around 5.8% taken by the ten largest. The material sequenced was peripheral blood. The receptors shown here come from a man aged 35 to 55 with active or convalescent COVID-19.

This rearrangement joins TRBV5-1 to TRBJ1-2; D remains unclear. The CDR3 is 12 residues long. Germline loops: CDR1 SGHRS, CDR2 YFSETQ. The V and J ends lost 4 bases and 6 bases respectively, with 10 bases between them. For the CDR3, the DNA is TGCGCCAGCAGCATGACGGGAAATGGCTACACCTTC. This translates into CASSMTGNGYTF.

J is TRBJ2-1 and V is TRBV2, with 11 bases matching TRBD2. The CDR3 is 14 residues long. Trimming cost V 10 bases and J 9 bases; bases outside gene matches: 11. CDR1 and CDR2 (germline): SNHLY, FYNNEI. The CDR3 here is CAISELAGVGEQFF. The CDR3 region has the DNA TGTGCCATTTCCGAACTAGCGGGAGTGGGTGAGCAGTTCTTC.

V gene TRBV18 combines with J gene TRBJ1-4; D is perhaps TRBD1 (5 bases). V lost 1 base, J lost 5 bases, and 11 bases lay in between. The CDR3 is 15 amino acids. In germline, CDR1 is KGHSH, CDR2 LQKENI. Here the CDR3 DNA reads TGTGCCAGCTCACCACGGACACAGAGCAATGAAAAACTGTTTTTT. As protein: CASSPRTQSNEKLFF.

This clone was picked up one time. The chain combines TRBV28 with TRBJ1-1; tentatively, D is TRBD1 (5 bases). Looked up from germline, CDR1 is MDHEN and CDR2 is SYDVKM. There are 14 residues in the CDR3. Between the trimmed V and J ends, which lost 7 bases and 7 bases, there was a span of 19 bases. The CDR3 coding sequence is TGTGCCAGCAATGGCGGGACCGGCCACGGTGAAGCTTTCTTT. Translation: CASNGGTGHGEAFF. The full variable domain, in which reference TRBV28 and TRBJ1-1 provide the parts outside the CDR3, is DVKVTQSSRYLVKRTGEKVFLECVQDMDHENMFWYRQDPGLGLRLIYFSYDVKMKEKGDIPEGYSVSREKKERFSLILESASTNQTSMYLCASNGGTGHGEAFFGQGTRLTVV.

This chain connects TRBV11-3 to TRBJ2-1; 8 bases are shared with TRBD2. V lost 5 bases to trimming and J lost 2 bases; unmatched junction nucleotides: 5. In germline, CDR1 is SGHNT, CDR2 YENEEA. The CDR3 extends over 15 amino acids. The CDR3 DNA reads TGTGCCAGCAGCCTAGGGGGACTAGCCTACAATGAGCAGTTCTTC. Translating it yields CASSLGGLAYNEQFF.

This chain links TRBV7-2 with TRBJ2-3, with D unclear. With 1 base removed from V and 6 bases from J, the gap between germline ends came to 11 bases. Germline CDR1 SGHTA, CDR2 FQGNSA. This CDR3 has 14 amino acids. The CDR3 region has the DNA TGTGCCAGCAGCTTAGTTGGCCGGAGCGATACGCAGTATTTT. Protein product: CASSLVGRSDTQYF. Drawing the rest from reference TRBV7-2 and TRBJ2-3, the complete variable domain is GAGVSQSPSNKVTEKGKDVELRCDPISGHTALYWYRQSLGQGLEFLIYFQGNSAPDKSGLPSDRFSAERTGGSVSTLTIQRTQQEDSAVYLCASSLVGRSDTQYFGPGTRLTVL.

This clone was recorded once. The CDR3 protein is CASSLALYTDTQYF. In DNA form, the CDR3 reads TGTGCCAGCAGCTTAGCCTTATACACAGATACGCAGTATTTT. This chain connects TRBV7-8 to TRBJ2-3; D is uncertain. CDR3 length: 14 amino acids. Trimming took 0 bases from V and 2 from J, leaving 6 bases between them. Germline V CDR1 and CDR2: SGHVS, FQNEAQ.

This chain links TRBV27 with TRBJ1-3; the match to TRBD1 covers 7 bases. The germline gives CDR1 MNHEY, CDR2 SMNVEV (reference sequence). This CDR3 spans 16 amino acids. Germline trimming cut 6 bases from V and 2 bases from J; bases unmatched to any gene: 10. The CDR3 loop reads CASSQEPTGTGNTIYF. CDR3 nucleotides: TGTGCCAGCAGCCAAGAGCCGACAGGGACTGGAAACACCATATATTTT.

The V gene is TRBV7-2, the J gene TRBJ2-5; D not certain. Germline CDR1 reads SGHTA; CDR2 reads FQGNSA. This CDR3 is 11 amino acids long. V lost 3 bases and J 8 bases, leaving 7 bases between the germline ends. The CDR3 loop reads CASSFGYTQYF. The DNA for the CDR3 is TGTGCCAGCAGCTTCGGGTACACCCAGTACTTC.

This clone appeared a few times. The rearrangement joins TRBV18 to TRBJ2-7, with a possible D match to TRBD1 (6 bases). This CDR3 comprises 13 residues. Trimming took 4 bases from V and 2 from J, leaving 9 bases between them. From germline, CDR1 is KGHSH and CDR2 LQKENI. The CDR3 sequence is CASSRAGAYEQYF. CDR3 DNA sequence: TGTGCCAGCTCACGGGCAGGGGCCTACGAGCAGTACTTC.

This chain joins TRBV19 and TRBJ2-7; 10 nucleotides align to TRBD2. This CDR3 has 15 amino acids. V dropped 5 bases and J dropped 1; count of bases not matched to a gene: 5. CDR1 and CDR2 from the germline V gene are LNHDA and SQIVND (reference sequence). DNA of the CDR3: TGTGCCAGTAGTCTAAGGACTAGCGGATCCTACGAGCAGTACTTC. It is translated as CASSLRTSGSYEQYF.

This sequence joins TRBV18 and TRBJ1-1, with 8 nucleotides matching TRBD1. With V trimmed by 3 bases and J by 1 base, 4 bases remained unmatched. Per the germline V gene, CDR1 is KGHSH and CDR2 is LQKENI. This CDR3 spans 15 amino acids. Here the CDR3 reads CASSPRDRSNTEAFF. The DNA for the CDR3 is TGTGCCAGCTCACCCCGGGACAGGTCGAACACTGAAGCTTTCTTT.

This clone has just one count. This chain links TRBV7-9 with TRBJ1-1; a possible D gene is TRBD1 (5 bases). CDR1 is SEHNR and CDR2 is FQNEAQ in the germline V gene (reference sequence). This CDR3 comprises 15 residues. V lost 5 bases and J 2 bases, leaving 15 bases between the germline ends. CDR3 DNA sequence: TGTGCCAGCAGCAGACTTGGCAGGGTAAACACTGAAGCTTTCTTT. Its protein is CASSRLGRVNTEAFF.

The chain recombines TRBV19 with TRBJ2-3; TRBD2 might be the D (6 bases). Germline CDR1 is LNHDA and CDR2 is SQIVND (reference sequence). The CDR3 has 16 residues. Trimming left V 6 bases short and J 4 bases short, with 20 bases between. This chain's CDR3 is CASRFSAGIGADTQYF. DNA for the CDR3: TGTGCCAGTAGATTCTCCGCGGGGATTGGGGCAGATACGCAGTATTTT.

This clone was observed a few times. This rearrangement joins TRBV7-6 to TRBJ2-3; D is possibly TRBD2 (6 bases). V was shortened by 4 bases and J by 6 bases, with 8 bases between the two germline ends. CDR1 is SGHVS and CDR2 is FNYEAQ in the germline V gene. The CDR3 consists of 12 residues. Here the CDR3 reads CASSWDFDTQYF. CDR3 nucleotides: TGTGCCAGCAGCTGGGACTTTGATACGCAGTATTTT.

The chain joins TRBV27 to TRBJ2-1; possible D gene TRBD2, 5 bases. This CDR3 has 15 residues. Germline lookup yields CDR1 MNHEY and CDR2 SMNVEV (reference sequence). The V end lost 3 bases, the J end lost 7 bases, and 16 bases lay between the germline ends. CDR3 residues: CASSFGSLTGNEQFF. The CDR3 nucleotides are TGTGCCAGCAGTTTCGGTTCTTTAACGGGGAATGAGCAGTTCTTC.

Worth noting for this clone: Because the CDR3's place on the DNA is in doubt, the DNA is left out and the CDR3 is given as listed by TCRdb. The chain joins TRBV21-1 to TRBJ1-2. TRBV21-1 is classified as a pseudogene. The length of the CDR3 is 15 amino acids, counting both ends. The CDR3 loop reads CASSIWAGGNYGYTF.

The chain recombines TRBV4-1 with TRBJ1-2; 8 bases map to TRBD1. V gave up 4 bases and J gave up 8 bases; unmatched junction bases: 9. This CDR3 has 14 amino acids. Germline-derived CDR1 and CDR2 are MGHRA and YSYEKL. The CDR3 is CASSRPGTGKGYTF. CDR3 nucleotides: TGCGCCAGCAGCCGTCCCGGGACAGGTAAAGGCTACACCTTC.

This clone appeared once. The chain has TRBV2 and TRBJ1-5; TRBD1 matches 7 bases. Germline CDR1 is SNHLY and CDR2 is FYNNEI. CDR3 length: 14 amino acids. V lost 5 bases to trimming and J lost 5 bases; unmatched junction nucleotides: 6. The CDR3, as DNA: TGTGCCAGCAGTCCAAACACAGGGGATCAGCCCCAGCATTTT. Translation gives CASSPNTGDQPQHF.

Only one count was recorded for this clone. V is TRBV6-5 and J is TRBJ1-2, with TRBD1 identical over 7 bases. J was trimmed by 4 bases and V by 5 bases; bases with no gene match: 7. The V gene's germline CDR1 is MNHEY and CDR2 SVGAGI. The CDR3 runs 14 residues. The CDR3 reads CASSPHRGGYGYTF. CDR3 DNA sequence: TGTGCCAGCAGTCCCCACAGGGGCGGCTATGGCTACACCTTC.

V usage is TRBV18 and J usage is TRBJ1-1, with a tentative D call TRBD1 (5 bases). This CDR3 is 12 amino acids long. V lost 3 bases and J lost 7, with 9 bases in between. The germline gives CDR1 KGHSH, CDR2 LQKENI. The CDR3 DNA sequence: TGTGCCAGCTCACCGGTGGACAATGAAGCTTTCTTT. Protein product: CASSPVDNEAFF.

This clone was detected a few times. The junction departs from germline at one end; a sequencing error may be responsible. The CDR3, as DNA: TGTGCCAGTAGCATAGACAGGTACACTGAAGCTTTCTTT. It encodes CASSIDRYTEAFF. The chain couples TRBV19 to TRBJ1-1, with D possibly TRBD1 on 6 matching bases. CDR3 length equals 13 residues. CDR1 and CDR2 from the germline V gene are LNHDA and SQIVND (reference sequence). Filled out from reference TRBV19 and TRBJ1-1, the complete variable domain reads DGGITQSPKYLFRKEGQNVTLSCEQNLNHDAMYWYRQDPGQGLRLIYYSQIVNDFQKGDIAEGYSVSREKKESFPLTVTSAQKNPTAFYLCASSIDRYTEAFFGQGTRLTVV.

V gene TRBV5-1 combines with J gene TRBJ2-1; 9 bases fit TRBD2. The trim removed 0 bases at V and 9 bases at J, leaving 4 bases unmatched. The V gene's germline CDR1 is SGHRS and CDR2 YFSETQ. The CDR3 length is 14 residues. CDR3 nucleotides: TGCGCCAGCAGCTTGGGTCATAGCGGGAGTGAGCAGTTCTTC. It translates to CASSLGHSGSEQFF.

The genes are TRBV7-3 and TRBJ2-1; no firm D call. This CDR3 contains 13 residues. The germline CDR1 and CDR2 sequences are SGHTA and FQGTGA. Between the trimmed V and J ends, which lost 2 bases and 5 bases, there was a span of 7 bases. CDR3 in amino acids: CASSLGLNNEQFF. The CDR3 DNA reads as TGTGCCAGCAGCTTAGGCCTTAACAATGAGCAGTTCTTC.

This chain connects TRBV19 to TRBJ2-1; TRBD2 matches at 8 bases. This CDR3 has 14 amino acids. In germline, CDR1 is LNHDA, CDR2 SQIVND (reference sequence). V lost 7 bases to trimming and J lost 10 bases; unmatched junction nucleotides: 12. The chain's CDR3 is CASKRPGGRKEQFF. The DNA for the CDR3 is TGTGCCAGTAAGAGGCCGGGGGGGAGAAAGGAGCAGTTCTTC. Combining the CDR3 with reference TRBV19 and TRBJ2-1 gives the whole variable domain DGGITQSPKYLFRKEGQNVTLSCEQNLNHDAMYWYRQDPGQGLRLIYYSQIVNDFQKGDIAEGYSVSREKKESFPLTVTSAQKNPTAFYLCASKRPGGRKEQFFGPGTRLTVL.

This chain uses TRBV6-5 with TRBJ1-1, with D possibly TRBD1 on 5 matching bases. The CDR3 runs 14 residues. Germline V CDR1 and CDR2: MNHEY, SVGAGI. V lost 7 bases, J lost 1 base, and 13 bases lay in between. DNA of the CDR3: TGTGCCAGCACCAGGGTATCTACGAACACTGAAGCTTTCTTT. Protein sequence: CASTRVSTNTEAFF.

This clone has a single count. V and J are TRBV12-3 or TRBV12-4 and TRBJ2-1; a weak D match, TRBD2 (5 bases). This CDR3 is 12 amino acids long. The V and J ends lost 6 bases and 2 bases respectively, with 5 bases between them. CDR3 in DNA: TGTGCCAGCAGCGGGGCCTACAATGAGCAGTTCTTC. This codes for CASSGAYNEQFF.

J is TRBJ2-1 and V is TRBV24-1; a weak D match, TRBD1 (6 bases). CDR3 length: 15 residues. Germline CDR1 is KGHDR and CDR2 is SFDVKD. V was cut by 6 bases and J by 1 base, with 12 bases left in between. CDR3 amino acids: CATSSQGRSYNEQFF. The CDR3 bases are TGTGCCACCAGTAGTCAGGGGAGATCCTACAATGAGCAGTTCTTC.

The chain is built from TRBV28 and TRBJ1-4; the D is unclear. The CDR3 is 14 residues long. Looked up from germline, CDR1 is MDHEN and CDR2 is SYDVKM. Trimming cost V 4 bases and J 8 bases, with 14 bases left between them. The CDR3 reads CASSSSAQREKLFF. The DNA of the CDR3 is TGTGCCAGCAGTTCCTCGGCCCAGCGGGAAAAACTGTTTTTT.